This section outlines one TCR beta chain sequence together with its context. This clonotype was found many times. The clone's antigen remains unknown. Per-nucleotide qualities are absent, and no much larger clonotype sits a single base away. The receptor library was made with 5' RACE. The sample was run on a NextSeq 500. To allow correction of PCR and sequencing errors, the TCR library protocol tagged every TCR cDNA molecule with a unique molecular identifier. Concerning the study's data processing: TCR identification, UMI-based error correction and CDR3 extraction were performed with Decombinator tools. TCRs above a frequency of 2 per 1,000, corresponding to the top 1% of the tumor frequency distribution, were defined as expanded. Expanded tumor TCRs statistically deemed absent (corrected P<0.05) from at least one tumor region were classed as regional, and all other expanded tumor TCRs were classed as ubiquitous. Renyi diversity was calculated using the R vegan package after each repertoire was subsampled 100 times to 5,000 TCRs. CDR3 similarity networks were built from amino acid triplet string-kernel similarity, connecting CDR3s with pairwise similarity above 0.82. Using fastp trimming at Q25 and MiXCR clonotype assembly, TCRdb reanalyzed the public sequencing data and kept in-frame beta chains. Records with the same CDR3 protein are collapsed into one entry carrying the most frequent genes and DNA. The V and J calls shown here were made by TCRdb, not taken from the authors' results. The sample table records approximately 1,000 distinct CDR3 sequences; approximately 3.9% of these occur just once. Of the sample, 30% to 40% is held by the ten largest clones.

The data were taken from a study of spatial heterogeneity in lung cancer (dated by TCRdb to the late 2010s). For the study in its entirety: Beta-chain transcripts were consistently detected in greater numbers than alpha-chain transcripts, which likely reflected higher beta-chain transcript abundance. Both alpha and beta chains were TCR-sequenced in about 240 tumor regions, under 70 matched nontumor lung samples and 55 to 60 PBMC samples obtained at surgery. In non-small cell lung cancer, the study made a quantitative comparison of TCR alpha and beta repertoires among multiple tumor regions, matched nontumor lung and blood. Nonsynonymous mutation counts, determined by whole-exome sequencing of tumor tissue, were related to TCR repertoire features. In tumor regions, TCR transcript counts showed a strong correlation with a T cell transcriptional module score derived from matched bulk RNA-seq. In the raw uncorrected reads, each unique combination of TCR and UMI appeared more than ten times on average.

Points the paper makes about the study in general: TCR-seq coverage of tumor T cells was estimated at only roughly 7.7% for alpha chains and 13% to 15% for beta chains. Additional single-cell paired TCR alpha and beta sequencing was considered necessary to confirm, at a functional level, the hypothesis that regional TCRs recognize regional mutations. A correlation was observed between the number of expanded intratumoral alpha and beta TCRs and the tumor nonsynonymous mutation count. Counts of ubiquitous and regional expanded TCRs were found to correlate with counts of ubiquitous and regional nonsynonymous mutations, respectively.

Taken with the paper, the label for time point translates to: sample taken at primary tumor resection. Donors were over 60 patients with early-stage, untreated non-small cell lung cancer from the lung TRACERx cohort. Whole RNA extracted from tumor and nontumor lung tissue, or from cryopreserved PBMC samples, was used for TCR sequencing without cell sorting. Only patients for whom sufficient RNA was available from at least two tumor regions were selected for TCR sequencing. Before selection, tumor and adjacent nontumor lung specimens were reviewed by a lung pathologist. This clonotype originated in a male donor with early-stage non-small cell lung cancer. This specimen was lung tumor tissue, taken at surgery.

CDR3 protein: CATSDWTVGRGYTF. The sequenced DNA is TGTGCCACCAGTGATTGGACAGTCGGCCGGGGCTACACCTTC. This receptor chain uses TRBV24-1 and TRBJ1-2; the D region possibly corresponds to TRBD1 (6 bases align). CDR1 KGHDR and CDR2 SFDVKD are derived from the germline V gene. A distance of 14 bases separates the germline ends of V and J, which lose 2 bases and 8 bases respectively. The CDR3 runs 14 residues from the cysteine to the phenylalanine. Only the CDR3 DNA is retained, 42 bases long and in frame from the first base.